These T cell receptor beta chains were read from a single sample in a study of shared clonotypes between healthy human individuals. Sequencing used immunoSEQ multiplex PCR; TCRdb keeps in-frame clones, though not all of them. The sample shows about a million clones, 76% of them seen only once. The specimen sequenced was memory CD4+ T cells sorted from blood. The source of these receptors is a man between 18 and 35 years old in good health. CDR3s include the opening cysteine and the closing phenylalanine or tryptophan. Fields, in order: D gene, V gene, J gene, CDR3 protein. D genes are given only for firm matches.

d_call: NA
v_call: TRBV14
j_call: TRBJ2-1
cdr3_aa: CASSPSRGSYNEQFF

d_call: NA
v_call: TRBV21-1
j_call: TRBJ1-4
cdr3_aa: CASSKVHRGREKLFF

d_call: NA
v_call: TRBV28
j_call: TRBJ1-2
cdr3_aa: CASSLGLGTTMAGYTF

d_call: TRBD2
v_call: TRBV2
j_call: TRBJ2-7
cdr3_aa: CASSVSGGSSEEQYF

d_call: NA
v_call: TRBV9
j_call: TRBJ1-4
cdr3_aa: CASSGEGRGEKLFF

d_call: TRBD1
v_call: TRBV6-6
j_call: TRBJ1-2
cdr3_aa: CASTTTGTGNYGYTF

d_call: TRBD1
v_call: TRBV29-1
j_call: TRBJ2-3
cdr3_aa: CSVFGTGGQDTQYF

d_call: TRBD1
v_call: TRBV6-6
j_call: TRBJ1-3
cdr3_aa: CASRPGQGGNTIYF

d_call: NA
v_call: TRBV30
j_call: TRBJ1-3
cdr3_aa: CAWPPWASSSGNTIYF

d_call: TRBD1
v_call: TRBV7-3
j_call: TRBJ2-2
cdr3_aa: CASSGGQGAGELFF

d_call: NA
v_call: TRBV9
j_call: TRBJ2-2
cdr3_aa: CASSQGGVTGELFF

d_call: TRBD2
v_call: TRBV2
j_call: TRBJ2-5
cdr3_aa: CASSLTSGGPTGTQYF

d_call: NA
v_call: TRBV2
j_call: TRBJ1-6
cdr3_aa: CASSDSSGSYNSPLHF

d_call: NA
v_call: TRBV29-1
j_call: TRBJ1-4
cdr3_aa: CSVRLDNEKLFF

d_call: NA
v_call: TRBV2
j_call: TRBJ1-2
cdr3_aa: CASSAAYGYTF

d_call: NA
v_call: TRBV21-1
j_call: TRBJ2-7
cdr3_aa: CASSNRSSGNSYEQYF

d_call: NA
v_call: TRBV2
j_call: TRBJ1-3
cdr3_aa: CASSNWQGSGNTIYF

d_call: TRBD1
v_call: TRBV11-2
j_call: TRBJ2-3
cdr3_aa: CASSLRRDRGPDTQYF

d_call: NA
v_call: TRBV15
j_call: TRBJ1-4
cdr3_aa: CATSRDLSNEKLFF

d_call: NA
v_call: TRBV2
j_call: TRBJ1-5
cdr3_aa: CASSKEEGNQPQHF

d_call: NA
v_call: TRBV30
j_call: TRBJ1-2
cdr3_aa: CACGGVGKTNYGYTF

d_call: NA
v_call: TRBV2
j_call: TRBJ1-1
cdr3_aa: CASSEEAGITEAFF

d_call: NA
v_call: TRBV7-8
j_call: TRBJ2-3
cdr3_aa: CASSSRRGGGTDTQYF

d_call: NA
v_call: TRBV6-5
j_call: TRBJ1-5
cdr3_aa: CASSSSGWGSNQPQHF

d_call: TRBD1
v_call: TRBV5-1
j_call: TRBJ1-2
cdr3_aa: CASSQGQGAGGYTF

d_call: TRBD1
v_call: TRBV5-4
j_call: TRBJ1-1
cdr3_aa: CASTRKRDSFPNTEAFF

d_call: TRBD1
v_call: TRBV5-6
j_call: TRBJ1-1
cdr3_aa: CASRPTGTPLEAFF

d_call: NA
v_call: TRBV19
j_call: TRBJ1-2
cdr3_aa: CASSIETGYGYTF

d_call: TRBD2
v_call: TRBV7-2
j_call: TRBJ2-7
cdr3_aa: CASSLEGLRNEQYF

d_call: NA
v_call: TRBV5-1
j_call: TRBJ1-4
cdr3_aa: CASSLVGTQNEKLFF

d_call: NA
v_call: TRBV2
j_call: TRBJ1-1
cdr3_aa: CASSRQLRSTEAFF

d_call: NA
v_call: TRBV6-6
j_call: TRBJ2-7
cdr3_aa: CASSPPGEQYF

d_call: NA
v_call: TRBV2
j_call: TRBJ1-5
cdr3_aa: CASSEGNNQPQHF